This paragraph covers one T cell receptor beta chain sequence. Its matching antigen is unknown. The repertoire was sequenced with immunoSEQ multiplex PCR; TCRdb's copy has only in-frame clones and lacks some. The sample lists some 34,000 clones, about four fifths seen once, with 4.4% in the top ten. The data were taken from a study of STAT5B mutations in CD4+ large granular lymphocyte leukemia. Across the whole study: The CDR3 'QG' motif was associated with a particular HLA allele among healthy donors.

Notes on the study in general: CD4-sorted patient repertoires seemed more clonal than healthy CD4+ repertoires. Main leukemic clonotypes were patient-specific, but 20% to 25% appeared at low frequency elsewhere. Top patient clones used TRBV06 genes more often: 8/27 versus 2/35 in controls.

V was pared by 5 bases and J by 4 bases, with 4 bases of the junction left unmatched. CDR3 size: 13 residues. Germline assignment: CDR1 SGHNT and CDR2 YYREEE (reference sequence). Sequencing input: CD4+ T cells from blood buffy coats. The chain joins TRBV5-4 to TRBJ2-3, with TRBD2 matching over 7 bases. The clonotype originates from a human donor in good health. The CDR3 sequence: CASSFRGADTQYF. The CDR3 DNA reads TGTGCCAGCAGTTTCCGGGGGGCAGATACGCAGTATTTT.